The table lists the clone carrying this T cell receptor beta chain with many counts. At one boundary the junction diverges from the germline segment, which might be a read error. This sample was included in a study of identical twins. Template switching supplied a universal primer site; unique molecular identifiers were carried on the cDNA. One entry per CDR3 protein results from TCRdb running MiXCR on the 5' RACE reads. The sample carries approximately 220,000 distinct CDR3 sequences, 7.5% recorded once. The CDR3 is 13 residues long. Germline CDR1 SGHRS, CDR2 YFSETQ. The same sample was also used in a study of yellow fever vaccine responses in identical twins.

The sequence was collected from a woman aged 18-30 years in good health. The chain carries TRBV5-1 and TRBJ1-1; 8 bases match TRBD1. Sequenced material: memory (CD45RO+) T cells sorted from blood. The CDR3 bases are TGTGCCAGCAGCCTTGACAGGGGCACTGAAGCTTTCTTT. Amino acid sequence: CASSLDRGTEAFF.